This T cell receptor (beta chain) was found in a study of T cell repertoires in cytomegalovirus infection. Study as a whole: Public signatures in TCR beta pointed to CMV infection and matching HLA type.

The study's findings and limits: HLA-C-restricted, CMV-specific TCR beta clonotypes were dominant ex vivo.

TCRdb reprocessed the reads with MiXCR, giving one entry per CDR3 protein. The data hold 750,000 to 900,000 distinct CDR3 sequences, with roughly 29% observed a single time. Concerning this clonotype itself: Its specificity is not known.

Sequencing used cultured CD8+ T cells from PBMCs, obtained from culture after CMV antigen stimulation. The sequence was collected from a human donor in good health (CMV status not recorded). Some clones in this sample may be carry-over from other donors' samples.

The chain's CDR3 is CASSATGGANEKLFF. In nucleotides, the CDR3 is TGTGCCAGCAGTGCGACAGGGGGCGCAAATGAAAAACTGTTTTTT. The chain carries TRBV25-1 and TRBJ1-4; 10 bases are a match to TRBD1. Germline V gene lookup returns CDR1 MGHDK and CDR2 SYGVNS. CDR3 length: 15 amino acids. V was clipped by 4 bases and J by 5 bases; unmatched bases: 4.